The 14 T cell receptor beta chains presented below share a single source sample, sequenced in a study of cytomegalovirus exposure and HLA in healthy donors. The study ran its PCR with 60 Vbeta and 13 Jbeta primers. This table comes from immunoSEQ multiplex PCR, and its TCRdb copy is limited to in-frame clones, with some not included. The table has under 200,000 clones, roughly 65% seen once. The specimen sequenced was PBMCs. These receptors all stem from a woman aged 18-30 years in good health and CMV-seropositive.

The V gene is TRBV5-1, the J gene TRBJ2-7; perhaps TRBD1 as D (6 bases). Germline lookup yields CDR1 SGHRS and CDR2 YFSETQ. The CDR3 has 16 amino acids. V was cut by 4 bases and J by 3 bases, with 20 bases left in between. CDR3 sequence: CASSTLQGRIIYEQYF. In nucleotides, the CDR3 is TGCGCCAGCAGCACTTTACAGGGACGGATTATCTACGAGCAGTACTTC.

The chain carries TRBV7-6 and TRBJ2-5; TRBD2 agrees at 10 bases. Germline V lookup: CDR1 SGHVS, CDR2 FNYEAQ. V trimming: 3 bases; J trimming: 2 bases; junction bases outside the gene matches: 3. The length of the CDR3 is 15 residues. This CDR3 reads CASSFGLAVQETQYF. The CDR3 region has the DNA TGTGCCAGCAGCTTTGGACTAGCGGTACAAGAGACCCAGTACTTC.

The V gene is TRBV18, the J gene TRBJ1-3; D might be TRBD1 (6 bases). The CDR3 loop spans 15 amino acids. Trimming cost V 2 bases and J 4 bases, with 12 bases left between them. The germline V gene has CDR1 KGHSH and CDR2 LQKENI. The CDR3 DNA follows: TGTGCCAGCTCACCAGCCGCCGGGACAGGAAACACCATATATTTT. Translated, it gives CASSPAAGTGNTIYF.

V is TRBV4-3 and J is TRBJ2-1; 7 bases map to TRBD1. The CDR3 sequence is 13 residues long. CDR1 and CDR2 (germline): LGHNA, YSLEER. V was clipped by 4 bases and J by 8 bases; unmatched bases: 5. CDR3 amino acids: CASSRDSAYEQFF. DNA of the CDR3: TGCGCCAGCAGCCGGGACAGCGCCTATGAGCAGTTCTTC.

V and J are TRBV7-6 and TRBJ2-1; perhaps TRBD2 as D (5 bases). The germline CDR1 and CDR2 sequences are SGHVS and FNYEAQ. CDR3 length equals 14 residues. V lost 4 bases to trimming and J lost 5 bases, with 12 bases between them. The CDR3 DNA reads TGTGCCAGCAGCTCCGAGGGCGGCAACAATGAGCAGTTCTTC. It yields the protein CASSSEGGNNEQFF.

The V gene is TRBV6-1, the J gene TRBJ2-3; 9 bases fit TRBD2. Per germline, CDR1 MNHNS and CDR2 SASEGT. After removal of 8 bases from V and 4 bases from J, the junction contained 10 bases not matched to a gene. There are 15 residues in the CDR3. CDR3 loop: CASRLAGVRADTQYF. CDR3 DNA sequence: TGTGCCAGCCGATTAGCGGGAGTGAGGGCAGATACGCAGTATTTT.

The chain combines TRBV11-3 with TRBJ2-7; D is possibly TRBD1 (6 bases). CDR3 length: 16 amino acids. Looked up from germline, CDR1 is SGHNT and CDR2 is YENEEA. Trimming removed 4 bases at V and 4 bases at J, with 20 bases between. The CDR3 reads CASSSSAGTRPYEQYF. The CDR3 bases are TGTGCCAGCAGCTCGTCGGCCGGGACAAGACCGTACGAGCAGTACTTC.

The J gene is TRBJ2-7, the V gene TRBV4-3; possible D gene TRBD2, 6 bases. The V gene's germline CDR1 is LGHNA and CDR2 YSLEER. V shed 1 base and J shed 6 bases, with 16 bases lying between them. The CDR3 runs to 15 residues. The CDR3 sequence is CASSQVAEGVGEQYF. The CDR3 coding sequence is TGCGCCAGCAGCCAAGTCGCGGAGGGAGTCGGCGAGCAGTACTTC.

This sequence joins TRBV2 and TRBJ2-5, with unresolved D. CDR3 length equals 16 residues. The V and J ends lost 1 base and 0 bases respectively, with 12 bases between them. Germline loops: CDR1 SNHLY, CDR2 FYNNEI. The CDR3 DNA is TGTGCCAGCAGTGAAGAAGAGGAGCTGTACCAAGAGACCCAGTACTTC. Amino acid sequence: CASSEEEELYQETQYF.

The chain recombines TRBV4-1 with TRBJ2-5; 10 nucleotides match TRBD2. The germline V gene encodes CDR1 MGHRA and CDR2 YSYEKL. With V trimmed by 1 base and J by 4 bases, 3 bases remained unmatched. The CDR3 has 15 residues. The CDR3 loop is CASSQGLAGGETQYF. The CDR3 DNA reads TGCGCCAGCAGCCAAGGGTTAGCGGGAGGAGAGACCCAGTACTTC.

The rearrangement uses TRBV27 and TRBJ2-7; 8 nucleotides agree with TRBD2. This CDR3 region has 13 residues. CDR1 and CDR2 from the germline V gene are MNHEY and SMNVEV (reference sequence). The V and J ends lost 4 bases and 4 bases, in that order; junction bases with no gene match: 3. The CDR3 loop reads CASSYREGYEQYF. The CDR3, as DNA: TGTGCCAGCAGTTACCGGGAGGGGTACGAGCAGTACTTC.

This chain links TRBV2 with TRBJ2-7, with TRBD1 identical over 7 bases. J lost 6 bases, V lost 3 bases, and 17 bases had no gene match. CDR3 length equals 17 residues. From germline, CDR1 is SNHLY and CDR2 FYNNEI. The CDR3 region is CASSDRLYRQGRSEQYF. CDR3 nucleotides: TGTGCCAGCAGTGACCGACTTTATAGACAGGGTAGAAGCGAGCAGTACTTC.

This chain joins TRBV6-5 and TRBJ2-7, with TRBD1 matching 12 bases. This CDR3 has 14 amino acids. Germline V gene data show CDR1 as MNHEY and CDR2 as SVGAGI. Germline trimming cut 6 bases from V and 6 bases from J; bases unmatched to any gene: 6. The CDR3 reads CASRGGTGGVEQYF. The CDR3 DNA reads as TGTGCCAGCAGAGGGGGGACAGGGGGCGTCGAGCAGTACTTC.

The DNA of the CDR3 is TGTGCCAGCAGTGAAGTGGCGGTCTATGGCTACACCTTC. It is translated as CASSEVAVYGYTF. J is TRBJ1-2 and V is TRBV6-1; no clear D. The CDR3 has 13 residues. The germline V gene has CDR1 MNHNS and CDR2 SASEGT. Trimming pared 1 base from V and 4 bases from J, leaving 7 bases between.